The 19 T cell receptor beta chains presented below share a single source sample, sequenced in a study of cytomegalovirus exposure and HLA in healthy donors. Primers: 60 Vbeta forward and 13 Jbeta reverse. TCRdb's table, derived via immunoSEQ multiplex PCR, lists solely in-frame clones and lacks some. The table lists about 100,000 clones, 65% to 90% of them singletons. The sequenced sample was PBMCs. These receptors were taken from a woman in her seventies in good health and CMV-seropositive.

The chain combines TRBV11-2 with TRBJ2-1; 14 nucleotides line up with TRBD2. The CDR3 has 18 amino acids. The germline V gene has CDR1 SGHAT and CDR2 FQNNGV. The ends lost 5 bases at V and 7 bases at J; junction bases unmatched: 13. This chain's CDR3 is CASSKGLAGALAGNEQFF. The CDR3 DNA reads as TGTGCCAGCAGCAAGGGACTAGCGGGAGCCTTAGCCGGGAATGAGCAGTTCTTC.

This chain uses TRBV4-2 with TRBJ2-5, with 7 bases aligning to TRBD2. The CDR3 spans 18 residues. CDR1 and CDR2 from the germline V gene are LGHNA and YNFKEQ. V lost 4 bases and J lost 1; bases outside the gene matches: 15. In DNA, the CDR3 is TGTGCCAGCAGCCGGGGGGAGGTGCGGGAGAGGTCCCAAGAGACCCAGTACTTC. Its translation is CASSRGEVRERSQETQYF.

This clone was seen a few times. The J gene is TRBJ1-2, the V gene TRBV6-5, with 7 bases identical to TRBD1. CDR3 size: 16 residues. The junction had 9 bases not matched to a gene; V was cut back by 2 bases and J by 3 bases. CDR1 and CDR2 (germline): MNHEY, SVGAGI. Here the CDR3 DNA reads TGTGCCAGCAGTTACAGGGTGACAGGGCGGGACTATGGCTACACCTTC. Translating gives CASSYRVTGRDYGYTF.

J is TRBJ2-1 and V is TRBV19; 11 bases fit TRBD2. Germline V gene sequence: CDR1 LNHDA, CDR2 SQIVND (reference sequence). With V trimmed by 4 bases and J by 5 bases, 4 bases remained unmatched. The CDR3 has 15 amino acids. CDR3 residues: CASSRGLAADNEQFF. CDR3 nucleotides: TGTGCCAGTAGTAGGGGACTAGCGGCAGACAATGAGCAGTTCTTC.

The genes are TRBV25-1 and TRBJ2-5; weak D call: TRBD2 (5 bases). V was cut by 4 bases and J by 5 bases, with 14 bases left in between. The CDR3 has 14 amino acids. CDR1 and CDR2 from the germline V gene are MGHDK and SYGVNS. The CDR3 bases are TGTGCCAGCAGTGTAGAGGGAGTGAGGGAGACCCAGTACTTC. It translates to CASSVEGVRETQYF. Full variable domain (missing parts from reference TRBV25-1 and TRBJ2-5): EADIYQTPRYLVIGTGKKITLECSQTMGHDKMYWYQQDPGMELHLIHYSYGVNSTEKGDLSSESTVSRIRTEHFPLTLESARPSHTSQYLCASSVEGVRETQYFGPGTRLLVL.

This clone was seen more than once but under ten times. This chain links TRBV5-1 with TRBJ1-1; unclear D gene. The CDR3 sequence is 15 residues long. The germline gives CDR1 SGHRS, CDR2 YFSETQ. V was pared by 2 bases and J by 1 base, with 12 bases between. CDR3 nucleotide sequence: TGCGCCAGCAGCTTAGTGGGAGGGCCGAACACTGAAGCTTTCTTT. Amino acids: CASSLVGGPNTEAFF.

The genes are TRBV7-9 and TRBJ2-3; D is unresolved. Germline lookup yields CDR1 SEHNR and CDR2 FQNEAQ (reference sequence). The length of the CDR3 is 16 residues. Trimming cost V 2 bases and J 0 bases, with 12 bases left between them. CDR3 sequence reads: CASSLFQASSTDTQYF. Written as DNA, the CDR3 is TGTGCCAGCAGCTTATTCCAGGCATCTAGCACAGATACGCAGTATTTT.

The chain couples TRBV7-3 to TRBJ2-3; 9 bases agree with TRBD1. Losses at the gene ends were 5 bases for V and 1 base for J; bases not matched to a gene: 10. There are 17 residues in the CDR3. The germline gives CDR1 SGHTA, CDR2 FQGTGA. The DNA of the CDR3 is TGTGCCAGCAGCAGAAGAGCGGGACAGGGCGGCACAGATACGCAGTATTTT. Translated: CASSRRAGQGGTDTQYF.

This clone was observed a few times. CDR3 sequence: CASSRLVVTSGGSYEQYF. CDR3 sequence (DNA): TGCGCCAGCAGCCGGCTGGTGGTCACTAGCGGAGGATCCTACGAGCAGTACTTC. This rearrangement joins TRBV4-1 to TRBJ2-7, with 8 nucleotides matching TRBD2. The CDR3 length is 18 residues. V lost 4 bases and J lost 1; bases outside the gene matches: 15. From germline, CDR1 is MGHRA and CDR2 YSYEKL.

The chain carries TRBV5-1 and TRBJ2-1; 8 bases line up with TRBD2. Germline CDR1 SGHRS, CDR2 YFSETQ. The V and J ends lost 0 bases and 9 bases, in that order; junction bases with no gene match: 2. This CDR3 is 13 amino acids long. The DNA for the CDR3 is TGCGCCAGCAGCTTGGACGGGGGGGGTGAGCAGTTCTTC. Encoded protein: CASSLDGGGEQFF.

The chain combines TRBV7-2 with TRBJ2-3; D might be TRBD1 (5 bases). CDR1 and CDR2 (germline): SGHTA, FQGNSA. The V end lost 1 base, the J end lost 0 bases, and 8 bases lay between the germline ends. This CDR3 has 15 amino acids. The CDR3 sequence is CASSLGQTSTDTQYF. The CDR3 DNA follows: TGTGCCAGCAGCTTAGGACAGACTAGCACAGATACGCAGTATTTT.

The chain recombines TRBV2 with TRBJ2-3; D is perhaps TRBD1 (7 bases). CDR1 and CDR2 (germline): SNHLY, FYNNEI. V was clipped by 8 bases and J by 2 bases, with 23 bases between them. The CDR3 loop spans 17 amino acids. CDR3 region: CASGPRPAGQNTDTQYF. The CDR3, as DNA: TGTGCCAGCGGCCCCCGCCCTGCGGGACAGAACACAGATACGCAGTATTTT.

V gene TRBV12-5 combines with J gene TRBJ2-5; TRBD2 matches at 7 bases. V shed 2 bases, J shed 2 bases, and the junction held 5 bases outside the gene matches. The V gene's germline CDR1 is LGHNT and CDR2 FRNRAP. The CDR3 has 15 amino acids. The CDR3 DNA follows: TGTGCTAGTGGTTTGCCTACTAGCGAGCAAGAGACCCAGTACTTC. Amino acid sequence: CASGLPTSEQETQYF.

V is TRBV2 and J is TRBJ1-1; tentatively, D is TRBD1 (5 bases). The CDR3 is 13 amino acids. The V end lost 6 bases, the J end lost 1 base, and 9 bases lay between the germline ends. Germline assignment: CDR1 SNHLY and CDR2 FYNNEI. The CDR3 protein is CASRDTTNTEAFF. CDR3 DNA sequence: TGTGCCAGCAGGGACACTACGAACACTGAAGCTTTCTTT.

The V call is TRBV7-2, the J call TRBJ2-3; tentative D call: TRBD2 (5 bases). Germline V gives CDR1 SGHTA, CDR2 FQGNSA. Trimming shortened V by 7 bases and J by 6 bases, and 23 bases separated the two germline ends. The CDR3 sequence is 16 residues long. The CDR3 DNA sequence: TGTGCCAGCAAAAAAGCGGACTTCGCCCCACCGGATACGCAGTATTTT. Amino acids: CASKKADFAPPDTQYF.

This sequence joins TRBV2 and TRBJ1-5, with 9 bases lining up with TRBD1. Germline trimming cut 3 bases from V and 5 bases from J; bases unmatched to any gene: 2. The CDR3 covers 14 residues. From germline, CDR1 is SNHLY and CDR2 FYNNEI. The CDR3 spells CASSEDRGDQPQHF. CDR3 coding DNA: TGTGCCAGCAGTGAGGACAGGGGAGATCAGCCCCAGCATTTT.

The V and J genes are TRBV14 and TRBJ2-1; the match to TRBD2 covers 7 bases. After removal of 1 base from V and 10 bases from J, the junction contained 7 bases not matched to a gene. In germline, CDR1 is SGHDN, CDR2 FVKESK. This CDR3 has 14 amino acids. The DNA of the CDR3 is TGTGCCAGCAGCCAAGGGGGGTGGGAGGGGGAGCAGTTCTTC. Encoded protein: CASSQGGWEGEQFF.

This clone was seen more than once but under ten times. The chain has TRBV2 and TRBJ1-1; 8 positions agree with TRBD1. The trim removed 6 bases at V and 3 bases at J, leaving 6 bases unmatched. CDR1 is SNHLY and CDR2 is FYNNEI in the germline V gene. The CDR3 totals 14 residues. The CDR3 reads CASRTDRGYTEAFF. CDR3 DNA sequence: TGTGCCAGCAGGACAGACAGGGGATACACTGAAGCTTTCTTT.

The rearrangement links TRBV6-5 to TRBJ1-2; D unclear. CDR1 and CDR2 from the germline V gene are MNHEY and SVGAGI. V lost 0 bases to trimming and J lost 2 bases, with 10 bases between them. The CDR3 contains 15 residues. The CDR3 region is CASSYSVLGNYGYTF. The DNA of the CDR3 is TGTGCCAGCAGTTACTCGGTCCTGGGCAACTATGGCTACACCTTC.